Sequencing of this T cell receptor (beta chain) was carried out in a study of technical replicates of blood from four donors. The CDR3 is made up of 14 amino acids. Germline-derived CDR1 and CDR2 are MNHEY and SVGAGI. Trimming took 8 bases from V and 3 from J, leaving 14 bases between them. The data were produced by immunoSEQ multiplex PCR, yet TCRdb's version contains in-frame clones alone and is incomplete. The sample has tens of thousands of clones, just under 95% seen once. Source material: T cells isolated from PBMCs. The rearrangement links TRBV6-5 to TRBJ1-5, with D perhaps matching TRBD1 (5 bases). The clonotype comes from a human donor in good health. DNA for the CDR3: TGTGCCAGCGGGGGGGGTTATGACAATCAGCCCCAGCATTTT. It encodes CASGGGYDNQPQHF.